Each of the 28 T cell receptor beta chains below was sequenced from the same sample in a study of cytomegalovirus exposure and HLA in healthy donors. The PCR contained 60 Vbeta and 13 Jbeta primers. Profiled with immunoSEQ multiplex PCR; TCRdb holds only in-frame clones, not every one. The profile shows some 120,000 clones, approximately 80% of them singletons. The sample taken for sequencing was PBMCs. All receptors derive from a man in his forties or fifties in good health and CMV-seronegative.

The V call is TRBV11-2, the J call TRBJ1-1; 7 positions agree with TRBD1. The germline V gene has CDR1 SGHAT and CDR2 FQNNGV. The CDR3 contains 13 residues. This CDR3 reads CASPAGGNTEAFF. The CDR3 DNA reads TGTGCTTCCCCAGCAGGGGGTAACACTGAAGCTTTCTTT.

The DNA of the CDR3 is TGTGCCAGCAGTCCATCAGGGGACCACTATGGCTACACCTTC. Translation gives CASSPSGDHYGYTF. This chain links TRBV27 with TRBJ1-2; a weak D match, TRBD1 (6 bases). Per the germline V gene, CDR1 is MNHEY and CDR2 is SMNVEV (reference sequence). V lost 5 bases, J lost 3 bases, and 13 bases lay in between. This CDR3 is built from 14 residues.

The chain links TRBV5-4 to TRBJ1-3; D possibly corresponds to TRBD1 (5 bases). The CDR3 totals 15 residues. Trimming took off 3 bases at V and 2 bases at J, with 12 bases between the two ends. Germline V CDR1 and CDR2: SGHNT, YYREEE (reference sequence). The CDR3 reads CASSSGGTAGNTIYF. As DNA, the CDR3 is TGTGCCAGCAGCTCCGGGGGGACGGCTGGAAACACCATATATTTT.

This chain connects TRBV18 to TRBJ2-7, with TRBD1 matching over 9 bases. Trimming cost V 4 bases and J 5 bases; bases outside gene matches: 9. The germline CDR1 and CDR2 sequences are KGHSH and LQKENI. This CDR3 has 15 residues. The CDR3 protein is CASSRGDRVMDEQYF. In nucleotides, the CDR3 is TGTGCCAGCTCACGGGGGGACAGGGTAATGGACGAGCAGTACTTC.

The V and J genes are TRBV9 and TRBJ1-1; tentative D call: TRBD1 (5 bases). Trimming took off 0 bases at V and 1 base at J, with 10 bases between the two ends. The CDR3 spans 15 residues. Germline V gene sequence: CDR1 SGDLS, CDR2 YYNGEE. CDR3 amino acids: CASSVEGHGNTEAFF. CDR3 nucleotide sequence: TGTGCCAGCAGCGTAGAGGGGCATGGGAACACTGAAGCTTTCTTT.

This clone is a singleton in its sample. The rearrangement links TRBV9 to TRBJ2-7; TRBD2 might be the D (5 bases). V lost 4 bases to trimming and J lost 5 bases, with 16 bases between them. From germline, CDR1 is SGDLS and CDR2 YYNGEE. This CDR3 contains 14 residues. Here the CDR3 DNA reads TGTGCCAGCAGCCCCGGGGATCTAATTAACGAGCAGTACTTC. Translation: CASSPGDLINEQYF.

This clone was detected only once. V gene TRBV7-3 combines with J gene TRBJ2-1; 10 bases are shared with TRBD2. The CDR3 is 14 amino acids. Germline V gene data show CDR1 as SGHTA and CDR2 as FQGTGA. J was trimmed by 8 bases and V by 5 bases; bases with no gene match: 6. The CDR3 loop is CASSPSGGADEQFF. As DNA, the CDR3 is TGTGCCAGCAGCCCAAGCGGGGGGGCCGATGAGCAGTTCTTC.

The gene calls are TRBV27 and TRBJ1-1; TRBD1 matches 7 bases. V trimming: 1 base; J trimming: 11 bases; junction bases outside the gene matches: 10. The CDR3 totals 14 residues. Germline CDR1 MNHEY, CDR2 SMNVEV (reference sequence). In DNA, the CDR3 is TGTGCCAGCAGTTTATGGGCCACGACAGGGCGCGCTTTCTTT. This codes for CASSLWATTGRAFF.

The rearrangement uses TRBV5-4 and TRBJ1-1; no firm D call. The CDR3 covers 13 residues. V lost 0 bases to trimming and J lost 6 bases, with 9 bases between them. Germline CDR1 is SGHNT and CDR2 is YYREEE (reference sequence). The DNA for the CDR3 is TGTGCCAGCAGCTTGGTTTCCAGTCCTGAAGCTTTCTTT. Translated: CASSLVSSPEAFF. Supplemented by reference TRBV5-4 and TRBJ1-1, the full variable domain reads ETGVTQSPTHLIKTRGQQVTLRCSSQSGHNTVSWYQQALGQGPQFIFQYYREEENGRGNFPPRFSGLQFPNYSSELNVNALELDDSALYLCASSLVSSPEAFFGQGTRLTVV.

This chain links TRBV6-5 with TRBJ2-5; the D gene is possibly TRBD1 (5 bases). Trimming took 2 bases from V and 1 from J, leaving 11 bases between them. The CDR3 length is 15 residues. Germline CDR1 is MNHEY and CDR2 is SVGAGI. The CDR3 DNA sequence: TGTGCCAGCAGTTACGGCGACAGTTCCCAAGAGACCCAGTACTTC. This gives the protein CASSYGDSSQETQYF.

V gene TRBV10-3 combines with J gene TRBJ1-2; 7 nucleotides match TRBD1. V dropped 2 bases and J dropped 5; count of bases not matched to a gene: 11. CDR1 is ENHRY and CDR2 is SYGVKD in the germline V gene. CDR3 length: 16 amino acids. Here the CDR3 reads CAISELGAPRGYGYTF. CDR3 nucleotides: TGTGCCATCAGTGAGCTCGGAGCCCCCAGGGGGTATGGCTACACCTTC.

The genes are TRBV7-9 and TRBJ2-7, with D possibly being TRBD1 (5 bases). CDR1 SEHNR and CDR2 FQNEAQ come from the germline V gene (reference sequence). The CDR3 is 13 residues long. The ends were cut back, 1 base at V and 2 bases at J, with 6 bases in the middle. CDR3 in amino acids: CASSLGTPYEQYF. In nucleotides, the CDR3 is TGTGCCAGCAGCTTAGGGACACCCTACGAGCAGTACTTC.

V is TRBV9 and J is TRBJ2-2, with a possible D match to TRBD2 (6 bases). The CDR3 sequence is 13 residues long. V lost 3 bases and J lost 9, with 12 bases in between. Germline V gene sequence: CDR1 SGDLS, CDR2 YYNGEE. CDR3 region: CASSETSSWELFF. As DNA, the CDR3 is TGTGCCAGCAGCGAAACTAGCAGCTGGGAGCTGTTTTTT. Looking up the rest from reference TRBV9 and TRBJ2-2 gives the full variable domain: DSGVTQTPKHLITATGQRVTLRCSPRSGDLSVYWYQQSLDQGLQFLIQYYNGEERAKGNILERFSAQQFPDLHSELNLSSLELGDSALYFCASSETSSWELFFGEGSRLTVL.

The chain joins TRBV4-1 to TRBJ1-4; D gene unclear. Germline lookup yields CDR1 MGHRA and CDR2 YSYEKL. With 0 bases removed from V and 12 bases from J, the gap between germline ends came to 14 bases. The CDR3 covers 14 residues. The CDR3 DNA reads as TGCGCCAGCAGCCAAGAAAGCCAGGCCTTGGAACTGTTTTTT. It codes for CASSQESQALELFF.

The chain employs TRBV28 and TRBJ2-5, with 9 positions matching TRBD1. The J call is in doubt because the DNA end fits TRBJ2-7 better. CDR1 is MDHEN, CDR2 SYDVKM, per germline. CDR3 length equals 16 residues. The CDR3 loop reads CASSLQQGAPRYEQYF. CDR3 nucleotides: TGTGCCAGCAGTTTACAACAGGGGGCGCCCCGCTACGAGCAGTACTTC.

This chain connects TRBV9 to TRBJ1-1; D gene unclear. This CDR3 contains 12 residues. V lost 4 bases to trimming and J lost 5 bases, with 9 bases between them. Germline V gene data show CDR1 as SGDLS and CDR2 as YYNGEE. In DNA, the CDR3 is TGTGCCAGCAGCTCTAGTGGGACTGAAGCTTTCTTT. Translated, it gives CASSSSGTEAFF.

The rearrangement links TRBV19 to TRBJ2-7, with D possibly TRBD1 on 5 matching bases. The CDR3 runs to 13 residues. The germline gives CDR1 LNHDA, CDR2 SQIVND (reference sequence). V lost 6 bases and J 2 bases, leaving 11 bases between the germline ends. The CDR3 DNA reads as TGTGCCAGTAGCCAGGGAACGGCCTACGAGCAGTACTTC. Translating gives CASSQGTAYEQYF. The variable domain in full, completed from reference TRBV19 and TRBJ2-7, reads DGGITQSPKYLFRKEGQNVTLSCEQNLNHDAMYWYRQDPGQGLRLIYYSQIVNDFQKGDIAEGYSVSREKKESFPLTVTSAQKNPTAFYLCASSQGTAYEQYFGPGTRLTVT.

J is TRBJ2-7 and V is TRBV7-7, with D uncertain. V gave up 2 bases and J gave up 0 bases, with 11 bases separating them. The CDR3 totals 15 residues. CDR1 is SSHAT and CDR2 is FNYEAQ in the germline V gene (reference sequence). The CDR3 coding sequence is TGTGCCAGCAGCTTAACAGCCTCAAGCTCCTACGAGCAGTACTTC. This encodes CASSLTASSSYEQYF.

In this sample, this clone turned up a few times. This rearrangement joins TRBV7-9 to TRBJ2-6, with 10 positions matching TRBD1. This CDR3 has 18 amino acids. V gave up 1 base and J gave up 8 bases; unmatched junction bases: 11. Looked up from germline, CDR1 is SEHNR and CDR2 is FQNEAQ (reference sequence). The CDR3 sequence: CASSLDRPRTGGSNVLTF. The CDR3 nucleotides read TGTGCCAGCAGCTTAGATAGACCCCGGACAGGGGGTTCCAACGTCCTGACTTTC.

This sequence joins TRBV30 and TRBJ2-5, with 9 nucleotides matching TRBD2. CDR1 and CDR2 from the germline V gene are GTSNPN and SVGIG (reference sequence). Trimming at V came to 8 bases and at J to 3 bases, leaving 10 bases not matched to a gene. This CDR3 region has 14 residues. The CDR3: CAQFAGGPKETQYF. The CDR3 nucleotides are TGTGCCCAGTTTGCGGGGGGGCCCAAAGAGACCCAGTACTTC. Variable domain in full (rest from reference TRBV30 and TRBJ2-5): SQTIHQWPATLVQPVGSPLSLECTVEGTSNPNLYWYRQAAGRGLQLLFYSVGIGQISSEVPQNLSASRPQDRQFILSSKKLLLSDSGFYLCAQFAGGPKETQYFGPGTRLLVL.

V usage is TRBV20-1 and J usage is TRBJ2-5; 11 bases line up with TRBD2. Germline CDR1 and CDR2: DFQATT and SNEGSKA (reference sequence). Trimming cost V 6 bases and J 14 bases; bases outside gene matches: 8. The CDR3 contains 11 residues. CDR3 loop: CSAPSGLADYF. CDR3 coding DNA: TGCAGTGCCCCATCGGGACTAGCGGATTACTTC.

This chain links TRBV6-5 with TRBJ2-3, with TRBD2 identical over 10 bases. This CDR3 contains 15 residues. The J segment lost 7 bases and the V segment lost 5 bases, leaving 9 bases of the junction unmatched. The germline CDR1 and CDR2 sequences are MNHEY and SVGAGI. For the CDR3, the DNA is TGTGCCAGCAGTCCCTTGACTAGCGGGCGGAATACGCAGTATTTT. This encodes CASSPLTSGRNTQYF.

The V gene is TRBV6-5, the J gene TRBJ1-2; 7 bases are shared with TRBD1. With V trimmed by 7 bases and J by 8 bases, 13 bases remained unmatched. CDR3 size: 14 residues. Germline assignment: CDR1 MNHEY and CDR2 SVGAGI. The CDR3 region has the DNA TGTGCCAGCACAAAAGACAGGGTGTCTGGCGGCTACACCTTC. Its protein is CASTKDRVSGGYTF.

V and J are TRBV6-5 and TRBJ2-7, with 9 positions matching TRBD2. This CDR3 region has 16 residues. Germline V CDR1 and CDR2: MNHEY, SVGAGI. Trimming at V came to 0 bases and at J to 4 bases, leaving 7 bases not matched to a gene. In DNA form, the CDR3 reads TGTGCCAGCAGTTACTCGTGGAGCGGGGGGTTATACGAGCAGTACTTC. Encoded protein: CASSYSWSGGLYEQYF.

CDR3 in DNA: TGTGCCAGCAGCTTGGGGGACAGTAATAATTCACCCCTCCACTTT. This codes for CASSLGDSNNSPLHF. The rearrangement uses TRBV7-9 and TRBJ1-6, with 7 nucleotides matching TRBD1. Germline CDR1 is SEHNR and CDR2 is FQNEAQ (reference sequence). The CDR3 loop spans 15 amino acids. J was trimmed by 5 bases and V by 3 bases; bases with no gene match: 4.

This chain links TRBV9 with TRBJ1-1, with D perhaps matching TRBD1 (5 bases). V shed 0 bases and J shed 6 bases, with 21 bases lying between them. This CDR3 spans 17 amino acids. Germline assignment: CDR1 SGDLS and CDR2 YYNGEE. DNA of the CDR3: TGTGCCAGCAGCGTAGCCGCAGGGTCGTCCCTGGGGTCTGAAGCTTTCTTT. It codes for CASSVAAGSSLGSEAFF.

This sequence joins TRBV7-2 and TRBJ1-6; no clear D. V shed 11 bases and J shed 4 bases, with 12 bases lying between them. Per the germline V gene, CDR1 is SGHTA and CDR2 is FQGNSA. There are 13 residues in the CDR3. Here the CDR3 DNA reads TGTGCCTCGGCGGCCGAGTATAATTCACCCCTCCACTTT. Amino acids: CASAAEYNSPLHF.

The gene calls are TRBV27 and TRBJ1-2; D gene unclear. Trimming removed 4 bases at V and 1 base at J, with 4 bases between. Germline V CDR1 and CDR2: MNHEY, SMNVEV (reference sequence). The CDR3 totals 12 residues. The CDR3 spells CASSSYNYGYTF. CDR3 DNA: TGTGCCAGCAGTTCCTATAACTATGGCTACACCTTC.